One and the same sample provided the 22 T cell receptor beta chains below, sequenced in a study of blood T cells in healthy people across ages. Primed by a sample-barcoded 5' primer and a J-beta primer mix, a second PCR proceeded for 7 to 11 cycles. TCRdb used MiXCR to reprocess the 5' RACE reads, holding one entry per CDR3 protein. This table has roughly 1,500,000 distinct CDR3 sequences, about 43% appearing once. The material sequenced was blood. These receptor sequences come from a woman in her late teens or twenties in good health.

CDR3 DNA sequence: TGCAGCGCGACACAGGGGTTCACTGAAGCTTTCTTT. It specifies CSATQGFTEAFF. This chain joins TRBV29-1 and TRBJ1-1; TRBD1 aligns across 7 bases. Germline V lookup: CDR1 SQVTM, CDR2 ANQGSEA. V was pared by 7 bases and J by 4 bases, with 6 bases of the junction left unmatched. This CDR3 contains 12 residues.

The V gene is TRBV6-5, the J gene TRBJ1-4, with TRBD1 matching over 7 bases. CDR3 size: 15 residues. Per germline, CDR1 MNHEY and CDR2 SVGAGI. The V segment lost 6 bases and the J segment 4 bases; nucleotides outside the gene matches: 8. CDR3 in amino acids: CASRPGGQLNEKLFF. The CDR3 DNA follows: TGTGCCAGCAGGCCGGGGGGACAGCTTAATGAAAAACTGTTTTTT.

This clonotype was observed a handful of times. V gene TRBV7-9 combines with J gene TRBJ2-1; 12 nucleotides agree with TRBD2. The J segment lost 7 bases and the V segment lost 1 base, leaving 11 bases of the junction unmatched. Germline CDR1 SEHNR, CDR2 FQNEAQ (reference sequence). There are 18 residues in the CDR3. CDR3: CASSLGMPPSGRGNEQFF. In DNA form, the CDR3 reads TGTGCCAGCAGCTTAGGGATGCCCCCTAGCGGGAGGGGTAATGAGCAGTTCTTC.

The CDR3 DNA reads as TGCGCCAGCAGCTTGGTTGGGGTTAGGATGAACACTGAAGCTTTCTTT. This gives the protein CASSLVGVRMNTEAFF. The rearrangement links TRBV5-1 to TRBJ1-1; D gene ambiguous. The CDR3 consists of 16 residues. From germline, CDR1 is SGHRS and CDR2 YFSETQ. The germline V and J ends were trimmed by 0 bases and 0 bases, with 12 bases remaining between them.

V and J are TRBV6-6 and TRBJ1-2, with D maybe TRBD1 (5 bases). Trimming cost V 0 bases and J 0 bases, with 14 bases left between them. CDR3 length: 17 residues. CDR1 and CDR2 (germline): MNHNY, SVGAGI (reference sequence). The CDR3 DNA reads as TGTGCCAGCAGTTACTCGTCCAGGGTGGAGGCTAACTATGGCTACACCTTC. Protein sequence: CASSYSSRVEANYGYTF.

This clonotype has just a few counts. The gene calls are TRBV25-1 and TRBJ2-7, with D perhaps matching TRBD1 (6 bases). Germline CDR1 MGHDK, CDR2 SYGVNS. The CDR3 consists of 15 residues. Deletions cut 1 base from V and 0 bases from J, with 10 bases between. The CDR3: CASSESGTSSYEQYF. CDR3 in DNA: TGTGCCAGCAGTGAATCGGGGACAAGCTCCTACGAGCAGTACTTC.

Ten or more counts support this clonotype. The chain is built from TRBV12-3 or TRBV12-4 and TRBJ2-3, with TRBD2 matching 7 bases. V lost 3 bases, J lost 1 base, and 4 bases stayed unmatched. The CDR3 is 15 residues long. CDR3 residues: CASSLGSGGTDTQYF. CDR3 nucleotide sequence: TGTGCCAGCAGTTTGGGGAGCGGGGGCACAGATACGCAGTATTTT.

V and J are TRBV3-1 and TRBJ2-7, with a weak D call TRBD1 (6 bases). Trimming stripped 2 bases from V and 0 bases from J, with 14 bases between. Per the germline V gene, CDR1 is LGHDT and CDR2 is YNNKEL (reference sequence). There are 16 residues in the CDR3. The DNA of the CDR3 is TGTGCCAGCAGCCAATTCCGGGACACATACTCCTACGAGCAGTACTTC. Its protein product is CASSQFRDTYSYEQYF.

This clonotype has more than one count but fewer than ten. J is TRBJ1-2 and V is TRBV20-1; 9 bases are a match to TRBD1. The V segment lost 4 bases and the J segment 8 bases; nucleotides outside the gene matches: 8. Germline CDR1 reads DFQATT; CDR2 reads SNEGSKA (reference sequence). CDR3 length: 13 residues. Here the CDR3 reads CSAKGGTGQGYTF. The CDR3 coding sequence is TGCAGTGCTAAGGGAGGGACAGGGCAGGGCTACACCTTC.

The genes are TRBV7-2 and TRBJ2-2; D possibly corresponds to TRBD2 (6 bases). Trimming shortened V by 0 bases and J by 5 bases, and 13 bases separated the two germline ends. The germline CDR1 and CDR2 sequences are SGHTA and FQGNSA. This CDR3 comprises 16 residues. The CDR3 DNA sequence: TGTGCCAGCAGCTTAGCGATCGGGAGTGGTACCGGGGAGCTGTTTTTT. Translating gives CASSLAIGSGTGELFF.

CDR3 nucleotide sequence: TGTGCCAGCAGTGTACTCCGGGGGACAGGCAATCAGCCCCAGCATTTT. Protein product: CASSVLRGTGNQPQHF. The chain employs TRBV12-3 or TRBV12-4 and TRBJ1-5, with 7 bases fitting TRBD1. The CDR3 is made up of 16 amino acids. V gave up 5 bases and J gave up 2 bases; unmatched junction bases: 9.

The chain has TRBV20-1 and TRBJ2-1; 7 bases match TRBD2. The CDR3 has 13 amino acids. The V gene's germline CDR1 is DFQATT and CDR2 SNEGSKA (reference sequence). The ends lost 6 bases at V and 3 bases at J; junction bases unmatched: 5. The CDR3 loop reads CSAGTTDYNEQFF. The CDR3 DNA sequence: TGCAGTGCCGGGACTACCGACTACAATGAGCAGTTCTTC.

This clonotype appeared a few times. The genes are TRBV27 and TRBJ1-5, with 7 bases that match TRBD1. The CDR3 has 15 amino acids. The germline gives CDR1 MNHEY, CDR2 SMNVEV (reference sequence). The V gene end was trimmed by 2 bases and the J gene end by 2 bases; junction bases not matched to a gene: 3. CDR3 residues: CASSLKGAGNQPQHF. The CDR3 DNA reads as TGTGCCAGCAGTTTAAAGGGGGCCGGCAATCAGCCCCAGCATTTT.

This chain links TRBV24-1 with TRBJ2-3; 12 bases line up with TRBD2. The CDR3 has 16 amino acids. The V gene end was trimmed by 3 bases and the J gene end by 7 bases; junction bases not matched to a gene: 7. CDR1 KGHDR and CDR2 SFDVKD come from the germline V gene. The CDR3 spells CATSDPTSGRENTQYF. The CDR3 DNA sequence: TGTGCCACCAGTGATCCGACTAGCGGGAGAGAGAATACGCAGTATTTT.

Many counts were recorded for this clonotype. V is TRBV9 and J is TRBJ1-1; D ambiguous. Germline assignment: CDR1 SGDLS and CDR2 YYNGEE. Trimming took off 0 bases at V and 0 bases at J, with 9 bases between the two ends. This CDR3 is 15 amino acids long. In nucleotides, the CDR3 is TGTGCCAGCAGCGTAGAGGGTTCCATGAACACTGAAGCTTTCTTT. The encoded protein is CASSVEGSMNTEAFF.

This chain joins TRBV12-3 or TRBV12-4 and TRBJ2-7; perhaps TRBD2 as D (7 bases). V was cut by 6 bases and J by 7 bases, with 19 bases left in between. The CDR3 has 14 amino acids. CDR3: CASRLGGPYNEQYF. In DNA form, the CDR3 reads TGTGCCAGCAGGTTGGGGGGGCCGTACAATGAGCAGTACTTC.

The chain couples TRBV20-1 to TRBJ2-7, with 8 positions matching TRBD1. With 5 bases clipped from V and 4 bases from J, the junction kept 16 bases outside the gene matches. Germline V gene data show CDR1 as DFQATT and CDR2 as SNEGSKA (reference sequence). The CDR3 is made up of 16 amino acids. The CDR3 region is CSAEGSGTGFLYEQYF. In DNA form, the CDR3 reads TGCAGTGCTGAGGGTTCCGGGACAGGTTTTCTTTACGAGCAGTACTTC.

This clonotype was recorded at least ten times. The chain uses TRBV4-2 and TRBJ2-1; D might be TRBD2 (5 bases). Germline CDR1 reads LGHNA; CDR2 reads YNFKEQ. V shed 4 bases and J shed 7 bases, with 8 bases lying between them. The CDR3 spans 12 residues. As DNA, the CDR3 is TGTGCCAGCAGCCTAGAGCGGAATGAGCAGTTCTTC. Its translation is CASSLERNEQFF.

This chain connects TRBV10-3 to TRBJ2-7; D not resolved. The CDR3 covers 12 residues. Germline V gives CDR1 ENHRY, CDR2 SYGVKD. The V and J ends lost 6 bases and 0 bases respectively, with 6 bases between them. CDR3 bases: TGTGCCATCAGGGACGGCTCCTACGAGCAGTACTTC. Translating it yields CAIRDGSYEQYF.

This rearrangement joins TRBV4-1 to TRBJ1-2; tentative D call: TRBD1 (6 bases). The V end was cut by 2 bases, the J end by 6 bases, with 10 bases between. The CDR3 runs to 13 residues. CDR1 is MGHRA, CDR2 YSYEKL, per germline. This CDR3 is CASSQRAGDGYTF. The CDR3 coding sequence is TGCGCCAGCAGCCAAAGGGCAGGGGATGGCTACACCTTC.

This clonotype showed up just once. The chain carries TRBV27 and TRBJ2-7; 10 positions agree with TRBD1. The V gene's germline CDR1 is MNHEY and CDR2 SMNVEV (reference sequence). This CDR3 region has 15 residues. The trim removed 7 bases at V and 6 bases at J, leaving 12 bases unmatched. The CDR3 is CASNRPGQGRPEQYF. The CDR3, as DNA: TGTGCCAGCAACAGACCGGGACAGGGGAGACCCGAGCAGTACTTC.

The chain employs TRBV30 and TRBJ2-7; 11 bases are shared with TRBD2. V lost 1 base and J lost 0; bases outside the gene matches: 5. CDR1 and CDR2 from the germline V gene are GTSNPN and SVGIG (reference sequence). The CDR3 is 16 residues long. The DNA of the CDR3 is TGTGCCTGGAGTGGGCGACTAGCGGGGAGCTCCTACGAGCAGTACTTC. Amino acid sequence: CAWSGRLAGSSYEQYF.